This entry lists 16 T cell receptor beta chains sequenced from one sample in a study of blood T cell repertoires in COVID-19 (dated by TCRdb to 2019 to 2021). Library preparation employed the immunoSEQ multiplex PCR assay. TCRdb provides this immuneACCESS table in a form limited to in-frame rearrangements. Some clones are lacking; in checked studies, under half of them reflect an unresolved V gene, and why the rest are absent is not known. Present in this sample are approximately 440,000 clones, around 89% of which were seen just once. 10% to 15% of the sample is held by the ten biggest clonotypes. Sequenced input: peripheral blood. The source is a woman in her 50s with COVID-19, enrolled during active disease.

This chain connects TRBV2 to TRBJ2-7, with TRBD2 identical over 11 bases. Per germline, CDR1 SNHLY and CDR2 FYNNEI. The length of the CDR3 is 15 residues. Trimming cost V 2 bases and J 6 bases; bases outside gene matches: 6. The CDR3 spells CASSEFSGGAGEQYF. DNA for the CDR3: TGTGCCAGCAGTGAATTTAGCGGGGGGGCCGGCGAGCAGTACTTC.

The CDR3 here is CASSSGLAGVKEQYF. As DNA, the CDR3 is TGTGCCAGCAGCTCGGGACTAGCGGGGGTGAAAGAGCAGTACTTC. This chain joins TRBV13 and TRBJ2-7, with TRBD2 matching over 14 bases. The CDR3 spans 15 residues. The V gene's germline CDR1 is PRHDT and CDR2 FYEKMQ (reference sequence). The V segment lost 4 bases and the J segment 7 bases; nucleotides outside the gene matches: 6.

The V call is TRBV25-1, the J call TRBJ1-1, with 10 nucleotides matching TRBD1. J was trimmed by 6 bases and V by 4 bases; bases with no gene match: 8. The CDR3 is 15 residues long. Per germline, CDR1 MGHDK and CDR2 SYGVNS. CDR3 loop: CASSVWTGGPAEAFF. In DNA, the CDR3 is TGTGCCAGCAGTGTATGGACAGGGGGGCCGGCTGAAGCTTTCTTT.

This clone was found a few times. V usage is TRBV4-1 and J usage is TRBJ1-2; no definite D call. The CDR3 loop spans 15 amino acids. V gave up 2 bases and J gave up 3 bases, with 13 bases separating them. Germline-derived CDR1 and CDR2 are MGHRA and YSYEKL. This chain's CDR3 is CASSQTLREDYGYTF. The CDR3 nucleotides read TGCGCCAGCAGCCAAACTTTGAGGGAGGACTATGGCTACACCTTC.

The chain has TRBV9 and TRBJ2-3; 10 positions match TRBD2. The ends lost 4 bases at V and 5 bases at J; junction bases unmatched: 10. Looked up from germline, CDR1 is SGDLS and CDR2 is YYNGEE. The CDR3 consists of 16 residues. CDR3 residues: CASSPRAGGPGDTQYF. CDR3 bases: TGTGCCAGCAGCCCCCGAGCGGGGGGGCCTGGAGATACGCAGTATTTT.

The chain links TRBV30 to TRBJ1-2; 7 bases agree with TRBD1. The CDR3 runs 13 residues. Trimming removed 5 bases from V and 8 bases from J; junction bases left unmatched: 11. Germline V lookup: CDR1 GTSNPN, CDR2 SVGIG (reference sequence). CDR3 DNA: TGTGCCTGGGGAAGGGACAGAAGAGCCGGCTACACCTTC. Its translation: CAWGRDRRAGYTF.

In its sample, this clone was seen once. The rearrangement links TRBV4-1 to TRBJ2-7; TRBD2 matches at 9 bases. J lost 2 bases, V lost 1 base, and 9 bases had no gene match. Germline V gene lookup returns CDR1 MGHRA and CDR2 YSYEKL. CDR3 length equals 17 residues. The CDR3 nucleotides read TGCGCCAGCAGCCAAGTGGTCGGCGGGGGGGCGGCCTACGAGCAGTACTTC. Residues: CASSQVVGGGAAYEQYF.

The J gene is TRBJ1-1, the V gene TRBV18; 9 nucleotides align to TRBD1. The CDR3 is 16 residues long. V lost 3 bases, J lost 5 bases, and 10 bases stayed unmatched. CDR1 KGHSH and CDR2 LQKENI come from the germline V gene. The DNA of the CDR3 is TGTGCCAGCTCACCTACTCGGGAACAGGGGGCAACTGAAGCTTTCTTT. This codes for CASSPTREQGATEAFF.

The chain joins TRBV6-5 to TRBJ1-2; TRBD1 matches at 9 bases. This CDR3 is 14 amino acids long. The V gene end was trimmed by 6 bases and the J gene end by 7 bases; junction bases not matched to a gene: 9. Germline CDR1 is MNHEY and CDR2 is SVGAGI. CDR3 nucleotide sequence: TGTGCCAGCAGGCCGACAGGGGGGGAAGTTGGCTACACCTTC. It yields the protein CASRPTGGEVGYTF.

This chain uses TRBV5-1 with TRBJ1-2; 8 bases map to TRBD1. V was clipped by 2 bases and J by 3 bases; unmatched bases: 15. CDR3 length equals 18 residues. Germline CDR1 is SGHRS and CDR2 is YFSETQ. CDR3 residues: CASSFGSFPGQEDYGYTF. CDR3 coding DNA: TGCGCCAGCAGCTTCGGTTCCTTTCCGGGACAGGAGGACTATGGCTACACCTTC.

The chain carries TRBV2 and TRBJ2-2, with 8 positions matching TRBD1. The length of the CDR3 is 15 residues. In germline, CDR1 is SNHLY, CDR2 FYNNEI. The J segment lost 1 base and the V segment lost 8 bases, leaving 6 bases of the junction unmatched. This chain's CDR3 is CASAPGQENTGELFF. Here the CDR3 DNA reads TGTGCCAGCGCCCCGGGACAGGAGAACACCGGGGAGCTGTTTTTT. The full variable domain, with the rest looked up from reference TRBV2 and TRBJ2-2, is EPEVTQTPSHQVTQMGQEVILRCVPISNHLYFYWYRQILGQKVEFLVSFYNNEISEKSEIFDDQFSVERPDGSNFTLKIRSTKLEDSAMYFCASAPGQENTGELFFGEGSRLTVL.

The chain couples TRBV18 to TRBJ1-5, with D unresolved. The V gene lost 3 bases and the J gene lost 6 bases, with 12 bases spanning the gap. From germline, CDR1 is KGHSH and CDR2 LQKENI. This CDR3 contains 14 residues. CDR3 coding DNA: TGTGCCAGCTCACCCCCAGCCTCGGGTCAGCCCCAGCATTTT. It yields the protein CASSPPASGQPQHF. The whole variable domain, filled in from reference TRBV18 and TRBJ1-5, reads NAGVMQNPRHLVRRRGQEARLRCSPMKGHSHVYWYRQLPEEGLKFMVYLQKENIIDESGMPKERFSAEFPKEGPSILRIQQVVRGDSAAYFCASSPPASGQPQHFGDGTRLSIL.

This chain connects TRBV14 to TRBJ2-3, with D tentatively TRBD2 (5 bases). Between the trimmed V and J ends, which lost 0 bases and 2 bases, there was a span of 12 bases. The CDR3 is 16 residues long. Germline CDR1 and CDR2: SGHDN and FVKESK. Written as DNA, the CDR3 is TGTGCCAGCAGCCAAGAGGCTAGCCCCTTCACAGATACGCAGTATTTT. This codes for CASSQEASPFTDTQYF.

This clone has just a few counts. The rearrangement links TRBV11-2 to TRBJ2-7; possible D gene TRBD2, 6 bases. The CDR3 has 15 amino acids. Looked up from germline, CDR1 is SGHAT and CDR2 is FQNNGV. The V end lost 5 bases, the J end lost 1 base, and 15 bases lay between the germline ends. The DNA of the CDR3 is TGTGCCAGCAGCCAGGAGGGGCAGTGGTCCTACGAGCAGTACTTC. Amino acid sequence: CASSQEGQWSYEQYF.

Points on this clone: The identical CDR3 is also encoded by other nucleotide sequences in the sample. The chain employs TRBV5-1 and TRBJ1-3, with no clear D. The germline V and J ends were trimmed by 2 bases and 4 bases, with 4 bases remaining between them. Germline assignment: CDR1 SGHRS and CDR2 YFSETQ. The CDR3 totals 12 residues. The CDR3 nucleotides are TGCGCCAGCAGCTTTGAGGGAAACACCATATATTTT. This encodes CASSFEGNTIYF.

The rearrangement joins TRBV6-5 to TRBJ1-1; unclear D gene. Germline V gene lookup returns CDR1 MNHEY and CDR2 SVGAGI. This CDR3 spans 14 amino acids. V gave up 5 bases and J gave up 1 base, with 11 bases separating them. The CDR3 bases are TGTGCCAGCAGTCGGGGATCACGGAACACTGAAGCTTTCTTT. It translates to CASSRGSRNTEAFF.